This is a list of T cell receptor beta chains from one sample in a study of T cells in Graves' hyperthyroidism and ophthalmopathy. From the multiplex PCR reads, TCRdb called clonotypes with MiXCR, one entry per CDR3 protein. The sample consists of under 650,000 distinct CDR3 sequences, about 16% of them appearing once. The specimen sequenced was blood. These TCRs come from a woman aged 30 to 39 with Graves' hyperthyroidism. The CDR3 runs from the conserved cysteine through the conserved F or W. The D gene is left open where the match is weak. Not all rows give a size; the values are once, few, many and, for expanded clones, a class.

clone_size,d_call,j_call,v_call,cdr3_aa,cdr3_nt
-,TRBD1,TRBJ1-4,TRBV12-3/TRBV12-4,CASRPRGLGEKLFF,TGTGCCAGCAGACCCAGGGGGCTGGGTGAAAAACTGTTTTTT
-,TRBD1,TRBJ2-1,TRBV15,CATSKTGGGRNEQFF,TGTGCCACCAGCAAGACAGGGGGCGGTAGGAATGAGCAGTTCTTC
many,-,TRBJ2-1,TRBV19,CASSIIPSEQFF,TGTGCCAGTAGTATAATTCCCAGTGAGCAGTTCTTC
many,TRBD1,TRBJ2-7,TRBV2,CASSGQGRSNDEQYF,TGTGCCAGCAGTGGACAGGGACGGTCGAACGACGAGCAGTACTTC
-,-,TRBJ1-1,TRBV19,CASSISRLGPNTEAFF,TGTGCCAGTAGTATCTCCCGGTTAGGGCCGAACACTGAAGCTTTCTTT
many,-,TRBJ1-6,TRBV28,CASSFTGSNSPLHF,TGTGCCAGCAGTTTCACGGGTAGTAATTCACCCCTCCACTTT
many,TRBD2,TRBJ2-3,TRBV20-1,CSAGLTSGISISDTQYF,TGCAGCGCGGGACTGACTAGCGGGATTTCAATATCAGATACGCAGTATTTT
many,TRBD1,TRBJ2-7,TRBV11-2,CASSHGTGGTYEQYF,TGTGCCAGCAGCCACGGGACAGGGGGTACCTACGAGCAGTACTTC
many,-,TRBJ2-1,TRBV27,CASSPGSPNEQFF,TGTGCCAGCAGTCCGGGGTCCCCGAATGAGCAGTTCTTC
many,TRBD2,TRBJ2-5,TRBV12-3/TRBV12-4,CASWRAGAETQYF,TGTGCCAGCTGGCGAGCGGGAGCGGAGACCCAGTACTTC
many,-,TRBJ2-1,TRBV5-6,CASSLGETVHEQFF,TGTGCCAGCAGCTTGGGGGAGACAGTGCATGAGCAGTTCTTC
many,-,TRBJ1-2,TRBV12-3/TRBV12-4,CATGDVANYGYTF,TGTGCCACCGGGGACGTAGCCAACTATGGCTACACCTTC
few,-,TRBJ2-7,TRBV29-1,CSIYRDGYEQYF,TGCAGCATTTACAGGGACGGCTACGAGCAGTACTTC
-,-,TRBJ2-5,TRBV5-1,CASSFSQETQYF,TGCGCCAGCAGCTTTTCTCAAGAGACCCAGTACTTC
-,-,TRBJ2-5,TRBV4-2,CASSQVAGTRGGGQETQYF,TGTGCCAGCAGCCAAGTGGCAGGTACCAGGGGAGGAGGCCAAGAGACCCAGTACTTC
-,-,TRBJ1-1,TRBV11-1,CASSFSRAIEAFF,TGTGCCAGCAGCTTTTCGAGGGCGATTGAAGCTTTCTTT
few,-,TRBJ1-1,TRBV19,CASSTGWTEAFF,TGTGCCAGCAGTACCGGTTGGACTGAAGCTTTCTTT
-,-,TRBJ1-1,TRBV7-6,CASSHVGNEAFF,TGTGCCAGCAGCCACGTAGGGAATGAAGCTTTCTTT
few,-,TRBJ1-4,TRBV20-1,CSAQTGTSEKLFF,TGCAGTGCGCAGACAGGCACCAGTGAAAAACTGTTTTTT